This entry is about one T cell receptor beta chain. Enrolled through a virtual design, the participants were between roughly 18 and 100 years of age and came from about two dozen US areas. V dropped 3 bases and J dropped 4 bases, with 13 bases sitting between them. CDR3 length: 14 amino acids. The germline V gene encodes CDR1 MDHEN and CDR2 SYDVKM. The data belong to a study of blood T cell repertoires in COVID-19. Here immunoSEQ multiplex PCR was the method, and the copy in TCRdb shows in-frame clones only, minus some. The table records around 170,000 clones, around 80% of them present only once. J is TRBJ2-7 and V is TRBV28; maybe TRBD2 (6 bases). This TCR was recovered from a woman between 45 and 65 years old who had recovered from COVID-19. Sequencing used PBMCs or T cells enriched from blood (not recorded which). The CDR3 nucleotides are TGTGCCAGCAGTTTTCGGAGGGACGCATACGAGCAGTACTTC. Protein: CASSFRRDAYEQYF.